These 27 T cell receptor beta chains were sequenced from one sample in a study of a mutant IDH1 vaccine in newly diagnosed glioma. These receptors have no identified antigens. The table came from immunoSEQ multiplex PCR; TCRdb's copy has only in-frame clones and leaves some out. The sample shows approximately 40,000 clones, roughly 84% of them seen only once. Time point meaning: week 11, during vaccination. Alongside topical imiquimod, each dose of vaccine comprised 300 ug of mutant IDH1 20-mer peptide. Sequenced here: PBMCs, sampled from a glioma patient whose treatment included an IDH1 peptide vaccine. The receptors stem from a man aged 40-55 years with glioma.

The rearrangement joins TRBV2 to TRBJ1-5; no definite D call. Trimming took off 5 bases at V and 0 bases at J, with 8 bases between the two ends. The CDR3 contains 14 residues. Germline CDR1 reads SNHLY; CDR2 reads FYNNEI. The CDR3 protein is CASSPTSSNQPQHF. The CDR3 nucleotides are TGTGCCAGCAGTCCCACAAGTAGCAATCAGCCCCAGCATTTT.

This chain uses TRBV7-2 with TRBJ2-2; TRBD2 agrees at 8 bases. This CDR3 spans 13 amino acids. Germline-derived CDR1 and CDR2 are SGHTA and FQGNSA. Trimming removed 9 bases from V and 3 bases from J; junction bases left unmatched: 3. CDR3 amino acids: CASRLAHTGELFF. The DNA of the CDR3 is TGTGCCAGTCGACTAGCGCACACCGGGGAGCTGTTTTTT.

The V call is TRBV7-9, the J call TRBJ2-3, with no clear D. This CDR3 comprises 13 residues. V was shortened by 5 bases and J by 4 bases, with 10 bases between the two germline ends. Looked up from germline, CDR1 is SEHNR and CDR2 is FQNEAQ (reference sequence). CDR3 coding DNA: TGTGCCAGCAGCCCGCCTATGGCAGATACGCAGTATTTT. Amino acids: CASSPPMADTQYF.

V and J are TRBV6-6 and TRBJ1-1; no clear D gene. CDR1 and CDR2 (germline): MNHNY, SVGAGI (reference sequence). The CDR3 has 14 residues. The ends were cut back, 8 bases at V and 0 bases at J, with 13 bases in the middle. CDR3 nucleotides: TGTGCCAGCCATCCCGTTCCCCTGAACACTGAAGCTTTCTTT. The encoded protein is CASHPVPLNTEAFF.

The chain couples TRBV5-1 to TRBJ2-1; tentatively, D is TRBD2 (6 bases). The CDR3 loop spans 15 amino acids. Germline loops: CDR1 SGHRS, CDR2 YFSETQ. The V gene lost 2 bases and the J gene lost 7 bases, with 16 bases spanning the gap. CDR3 loop: CASSFGGTVINEQFF. In nucleotides, the CDR3 is TGCGCCAGCAGCTTCGGGGGAACGGTTATAAATGAGCAGTTCTTC.

This clone was counted once. The rearrangement uses TRBV7-9 and TRBJ1-5; D call uncertain. The CDR3 is 12 residues long. Between the trimmed V and J ends, which lost 5 bases and 8 bases, there was a span of 10 bases. The germline CDR1 and CDR2 sequences are SEHNR and FQNEAQ (reference sequence). The CDR3, as DNA: TGTGCCAGCAGCCTCCACCCGGAGCCCCAGCATTTT. This encodes CASSLHPEPQHF. Full variable domain (rest looked up from reference TRBV7-9 and TRBJ1-5): DTGVSQNPRHKITKRGQNVTFRCDPISEHNRLYWYRQTLGQGPEFLTYFQNEAQLEKSRLLSDRFSAERPKGSFSTLEIQRTEQGDSAMYLCASSLHPEPQHFGDGTRLSIL.

The chain employs TRBV15 and TRBJ1-3; no clear D. Germline CDR1 reads LNHNV; CDR2 reads YYDKDF (reference sequence). Trimming left V 5 bases short and J 0 bases short, with 8 bases between. The CDR3 is 14 amino acids. The CDR3 loop reads CATSPLGSGNTIYF. In DNA, the CDR3 is TGTGCCACCAGCCCGCTGGGCTCTGGAAACACCATATATTTT.

The chain joins TRBV7-2 to TRBJ2-1; D might be TRBD2 (5 bases). Germline V gene data show CDR1 as SGHTA and CDR2 as FQGNSA. Deletions cut 2 bases from V and 9 bases from J, with 8 bases between. CDR3 length: 12 amino acids. CDR3 loop: CASSLTRAEQFF. CDR3 DNA sequence: TGTGCCAGCAGCTTAACTAGAGCTGAGCAGTTCTTC.

The gene calls are TRBV5-1 and TRBJ1-4; D remains unclear. The V and J ends lost 0 bases and 0 bases respectively, with 3 bases between them. This CDR3 is 14 amino acids long. Germline CDR1 SGHRS, CDR2 YFSETQ. CDR3 residues: CASSLAATNEKLFF. In nucleotides, the CDR3 is TGCGCCAGCAGCTTGGCCGCAACTAATGAAAAACTGTTTTTT.

V and J are TRBV19 and TRBJ1-1; D not certain. Germline loops: CDR1 LNHDA, CDR2 SQIVND (reference sequence). The V end was cut by 2 bases, the J end by 4 bases, with 8 bases between. There are 13 residues in the CDR3. In DNA, the CDR3 is TGTGCCAGTAGTATAACGGGAACCACTGAAGCTTTCTTT. It yields the protein CASSITGTTEAFF.

The chain employs TRBV18 and TRBJ2-7; TRBD1 is a possible D gene (6 bases). CDR1 is KGHSH, CDR2 LQKENI, per germline. The V end lost 5 bases, the J end lost 6 bases, and 20 bases lay between the germline ends. This CDR3 has 15 amino acids. The CDR3 bases are TGTGCCAGCTCAGGACAGATCCCTCCCCCTGTCGAGCAGTACTTC. This sequence encodes CASSGQIPPPVEQYF.

The V gene is TRBV7-2, the J gene TRBJ2-1, with a possible D match to TRBD2 (6 bases). Trimming pared 7 bases from V and 6 bases from J, leaving 16 bases between. The CDR3 runs 14 residues. The germline V gene encodes CDR1 SGHTA and CDR2 FQGNSA. CDR3 protein: CASTYRDSRNEQFF. CDR3 nucleotide sequence: TGTGCCAGCACCTATCGGGACTCCCGCAATGAGCAGTTCTTC.

The chain uses TRBV7-6 and TRBJ1-4; weak D call: TRBD1 (6 bases). The CDR3 has 14 residues. V was shortened by 6 bases and J by 3 bases, with 11 bases between the two germline ends. From germline, CDR1 is SGHVS and CDR2 FNYEAQ. CDR3 sequence reads: CASRDRPSNEKLFF. CDR3 coding DNA: TGTGCCAGCAGAGACAGGCCGTCTAATGAAAAACTGTTTTTT.

The sample holds a few counts of this clone. The rearrangement uses TRBV10-3 and TRBJ1-5; 8 nucleotides match TRBD1. The CDR3 sequence is 15 residues long. Germline V gene lookup returns CDR1 ENHRY and CDR2 SYGVKD. J lost 7 bases, V lost 0 bases, and 5 bases had no gene match. For the CDR3, the DNA is TGTGCCATCAGTGAGTCGACAGGGGAGGGCCAGCCCCAGCATTTT. Protein product: CAISESTGEGQPQHF.

The V and J genes are TRBV5-6 and TRBJ1-4, with 8 bases aligning to TRBD1. Losses at the gene ends were 2 bases for V and 0 bases for J; bases not matched to a gene: 3. CDR3 size: 16 residues. Germline-derived CDR1 and CDR2 are SGHDT and YYEEEE. The CDR3 DNA reads as TGTGCCAGCAGCTTTGGGACAGGATCAACTAATGAAAAACTGTTTTTT. Protein: CASSFGTGSTNEKLFF.

The V and J genes are TRBV5-1 and TRBJ1-1, with D maybe TRBD1 (5 bases). The V and J ends lost 0 bases and 4 bases respectively, with 10 bases between them. The CDR3 runs to 14 residues. Germline loops: CDR1 SGHRS, CDR2 YFSETQ. The CDR3 bases are TGCGCCAGCAGCTTGGAGGGGTTTGGCACTGAAGCTTTCTTT. It specifies CASSLEGFGTEAFF.

V and J are TRBV5-5 and TRBJ1-5; tentative D call: TRBD1 (5 bases). From germline, CDR1 is SGHKS and CDR2 YYEKEE (reference sequence). The CDR3 has 12 residues. The V end lost 0 bases, the J end lost 13 bases, and 11 bases lay between the germline ends. The CDR3 DNA reads as TGTGCCAGCAGCTTGGGGGGCAGGGAACAGCATTTT. Amino acids: CASSLGGREQHF.

The chain couples TRBV6-5 to TRBJ1-3; TRBD1 might be the D (6 bases). The CDR3 runs to 15 residues. CDR1 and CDR2 (germline): MNHEY, SVGAGI. V lost 6 bases to trimming and J lost 2 bases, with 14 bases between them. The CDR3 region is CASRTGIPAGNTIYF. DNA of the CDR3: TGTGCCAGCAGAACAGGGATTCCGGCTGGAAACACCATATATTTT.

This rearrangement joins TRBV5-6 to TRBJ2-2, with 8 bases that match TRBD2. CDR3 length: 17 amino acids. The germline V gene encodes CDR1 SGHDT and CDR2 YYEEEE. The ends lost 4 bases at V and 4 bases at J; junction bases unmatched: 12. The CDR3 DNA sequence: TGTGCCAGCAGCCCTGTAGCGGGACCCCGGGGCACCGGGGAGCTGTTTTTT. Its protein product is CASSPVAGPRGTGELFF. The full variable domain, with the rest looked up from reference TRBV5-6 and TRBJ2-2, is DAGVTQSPTHLIKTRGQQVTLRCSPKSGHDTVSWYQQALGQGPQFIFQYYEEEERQRGNFPDRFSGHQFPNYSSELNVNALLLGDSALYLCASSPVAGPRGTGELFFGEGSRLTVL.

V is TRBV7-9 and J is TRBJ1-2; possibly TRBD1 for D (6 bases). The CDR3 runs 15 residues. V was shortened by 5 bases and J by 7 bases, with 20 bases between the two germline ends. The germline gives CDR1 SEHNR, CDR2 FQNEAQ (reference sequence). The CDR3 region is CASSPSTGISRGYTF. CDR3 coding DNA: TGTGCCAGCAGCCCGAGCACAGGGATCAGCCGTGGCTACACCTTC.

This clone was recorded a few times. V and J are TRBV7-2 and TRBJ1-1; no firm D call. Looked up from germline, CDR1 is SGHTA and CDR2 is FQGNSA. This CDR3 has 14 residues. V was cut by 5 bases and J by 1 base, with 11 bases left in between. CDR3 residues: CASSPDRGNTEAFF. DNA of the CDR3: TGTGCCAGCAGCCCAGACCGGGGGAACACTGAAGCTTTCTTT.

V usage is TRBV27 and J usage is TRBJ2-3; D is possibly TRBD2 (5 bases). CDR1 is MNHEY and CDR2 is SMNVEV in the germline V gene (reference sequence). The CDR3 is 15 amino acids. Trimming removed 4 bases at V and 0 bases at J, with 11 bases between. In DNA form, the CDR3 reads TGTGCCAGCAGTTCCCTAGCAGCTAGCACAGATACGCAGTATTTT. The encoded protein is CASSSLAASTDTQYF.

This clone was detected only once. The rearrangement links TRBV20-1 to TRBJ2-7, with a tentative D call TRBD2 (5 bases). V shed 6 bases and J shed 3 bases, with 6 bases lying between them. Germline V lookup: CDR1 DFQATT, CDR2 SNEGSKA (reference sequence). The CDR3 totals 10 residues. CDR3 in amino acids: CSAGNYEQYF. The CDR3 DNA reads TGCAGTGCCGGGAACTACGAGCAGTACTTC.

The chain recombines TRBV2 with TRBJ1-5; unclear D gene. V dropped 3 bases and J dropped 0 bases, with 9 bases sitting between them. This CDR3 is built from 15 residues. Germline assignment: CDR1 SNHLY and CDR2 FYNNEI. CDR3 protein: CASSEFRISNQPQHF. CDR3 sequence (DNA): TGTGCCAGCAGTGAGTTCCGAATTAGCAATCAGCCCCAGCATTTT.

The J gene is TRBJ2-7, the V gene TRBV27, with 15 bases lining up with TRBD2. V shed 4 bases and J 6 bases; nucleotides not matched to a gene: 4. Germline CDR1 MNHEY, CDR2 SMNVEV (reference sequence). The length of the CDR3 is 15 residues. DNA of the CDR3: TGTGCCAGCAGTTCGAAGGGACTAGCGGGAGGCGAGCAGTACTTC. Its translation is CASSSKGLAGGEQYF.

The chain couples TRBV14 to TRBJ2-7; weak D call: TRBD2 (5 bases). Looked up from germline, CDR1 is SGHDN and CDR2 is FVKESK. V lost 1 base to trimming and J lost 5 bases, with 12 bases between them. This CDR3 spans 14 amino acids. The CDR3 nucleotides are TGTGCCAGCAGCCAAGTGTTCTGGGAGCACGAGCAGTACTTC. Protein: CASSQVFWEHEQYF.

This clone was observed a handful of times. The CDR3 loop is CASSLYDSTGELFF. The CDR3 DNA reads as TGTGCCAGCAGTTTATACGACAGCACCGGGGAGCTGTTTTTT. The chain uses TRBV27 and TRBJ2-2; TRBD1 is a possible D gene (5 bases). This CDR3 region has 14 residues. V was shortened by 1 base and J by 4 bases, with 7 bases between the two germline ends. CDR1 is MNHEY, CDR2 SMNVEV, per germline (reference sequence).